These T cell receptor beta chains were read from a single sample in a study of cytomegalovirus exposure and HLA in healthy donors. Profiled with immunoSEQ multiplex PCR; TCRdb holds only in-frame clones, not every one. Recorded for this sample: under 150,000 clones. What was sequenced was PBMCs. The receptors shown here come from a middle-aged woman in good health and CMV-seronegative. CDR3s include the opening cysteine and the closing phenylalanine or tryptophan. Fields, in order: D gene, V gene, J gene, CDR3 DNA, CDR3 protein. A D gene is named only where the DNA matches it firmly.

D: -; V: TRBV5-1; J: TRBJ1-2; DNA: TGCGCCAGCAGCACCGACGGGTATGGCTACACCTTC; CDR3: CASSTDGYGYTF
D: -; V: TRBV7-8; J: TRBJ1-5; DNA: TGTGCCAGCAGCTTCGCCACCGGGACATTTTCGCAGCCCCAGCATTTT; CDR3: CASSFATGTFSQPQHF
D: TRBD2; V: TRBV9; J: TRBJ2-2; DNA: TGTGCCAGCAGCGAGGGAGGCGGGGGGGCCCCCGGGGAGCTGTTTTTT; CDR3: CASSEGGGGAPGELFF
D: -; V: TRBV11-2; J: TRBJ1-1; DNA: TGTGCCAGCAGCTTAGACCGCGCGGAGAGGAACACTGAAGCTTTCTTT; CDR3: CASSLDRAERNTEAFF
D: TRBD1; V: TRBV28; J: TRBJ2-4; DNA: TGTGCCAGCAGTTTACAGGGTAGACGGACAGGGACCATTCAGTACTTC; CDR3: CASSLQGRRTGTIQYF
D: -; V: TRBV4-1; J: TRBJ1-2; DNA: TGCGCCAGCAGCCAAGATCTAGCACAGGGCTATGGCTACACCTTC; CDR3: CASSQDLAQGYGYTF
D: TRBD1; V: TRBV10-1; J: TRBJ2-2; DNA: TGCGCCAGCAGTGGGGACAGGGGTGGAACCGGGGAGCTGTTTTTT; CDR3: CASSGDRGGTGELFF
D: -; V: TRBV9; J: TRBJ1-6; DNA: TGTGCCAGCAGCTTACCGAGGGATAATTCACCCCTCCACTTT; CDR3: CASSLPRDNSPLHF
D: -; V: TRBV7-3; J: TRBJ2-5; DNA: TGTGCCAGCAGCCCACCAGGTCGAGAGACCCAGTACTTC; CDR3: CASSPPGRETQYF
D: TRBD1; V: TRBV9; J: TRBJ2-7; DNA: TGTGCCAGCAGCCCCCGGGACAGGGGCTACGAGCAGTACTTC; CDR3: CASSPRDRGYEQYF
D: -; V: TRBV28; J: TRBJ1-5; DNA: TGTGCCAGCAGTTTTCCGGATCTGGGGTGGCAGGGAGGGGTTCAGCCCCAGCATTTT; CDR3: CASSFPDLGWQGGVQPQHF
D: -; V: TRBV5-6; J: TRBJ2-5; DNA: TGTGCCAGCAGACGGCCCGGGTCCCAAGAGACCCAGTACTTC; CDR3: CASRRPGSQETQYF
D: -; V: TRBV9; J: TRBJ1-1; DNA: TGTGCCAGCAGCAAAGAACAGGGCAGACAGAACACTGAAGCTTTCTTT; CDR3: CASSKEQGRQNTEAFF
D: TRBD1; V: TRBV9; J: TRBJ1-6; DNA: TGTGCCAGCAGCGTAGAGGCCCCGGGACAGGACTCTTCACCCCTCCACTTT; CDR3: CASSVEAPGQDSSPLHF
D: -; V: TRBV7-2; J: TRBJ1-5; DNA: TGTGCCAGCAGCTTAGCGGCAGGGCTCCAGCCCCAGCATTTT; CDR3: CASSLAAGLQPQHF
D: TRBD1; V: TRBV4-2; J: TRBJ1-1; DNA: TGTGCCAGCGGGACAGGGGGAATGAACACTGAAGCTTTCTTT; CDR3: CASGTGGMNTEAFF
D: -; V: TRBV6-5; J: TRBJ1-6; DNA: TGTGCCAGCAGTTACTCGGGCAGGGTGAATTCACCCCTCCACTTT; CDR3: CASSYSGRVNSPLHF
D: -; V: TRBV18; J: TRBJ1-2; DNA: TGTGCCAGCTCACCACCTGGACAGAGGGCTAACTATGGCTACACCTTC; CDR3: CASSPPGQRANYGYTF
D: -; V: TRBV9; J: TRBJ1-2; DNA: TGTGCCAGCAGCGTATCACCAGGGCTCAATTATGGCTACACCTTC; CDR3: CASSVSPGLNYGYTF